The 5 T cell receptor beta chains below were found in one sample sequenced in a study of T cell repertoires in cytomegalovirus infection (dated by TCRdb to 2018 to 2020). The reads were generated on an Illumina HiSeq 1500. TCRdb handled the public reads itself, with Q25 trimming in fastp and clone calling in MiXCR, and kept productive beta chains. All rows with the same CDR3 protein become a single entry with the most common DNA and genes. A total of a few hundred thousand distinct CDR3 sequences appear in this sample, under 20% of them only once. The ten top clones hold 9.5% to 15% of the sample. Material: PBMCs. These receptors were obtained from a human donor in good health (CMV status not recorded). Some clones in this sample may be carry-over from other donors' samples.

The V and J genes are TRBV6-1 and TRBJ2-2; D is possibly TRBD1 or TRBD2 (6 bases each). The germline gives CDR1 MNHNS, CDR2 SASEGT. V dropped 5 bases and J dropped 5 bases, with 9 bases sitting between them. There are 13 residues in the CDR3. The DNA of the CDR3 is TGTGCCAGCAGTAAAGGGGGGACCGGGGAGCTGTTTTTT. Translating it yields CASSKGGTGELFF.

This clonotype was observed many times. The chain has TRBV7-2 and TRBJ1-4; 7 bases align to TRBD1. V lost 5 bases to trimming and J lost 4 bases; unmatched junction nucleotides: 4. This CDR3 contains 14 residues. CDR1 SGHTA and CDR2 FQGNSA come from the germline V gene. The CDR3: CASSPTGYNEKLFF. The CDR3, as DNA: TGTGCCAGCAGCCCGACAGGGTATAATGAAAAACTGTTTTTT.

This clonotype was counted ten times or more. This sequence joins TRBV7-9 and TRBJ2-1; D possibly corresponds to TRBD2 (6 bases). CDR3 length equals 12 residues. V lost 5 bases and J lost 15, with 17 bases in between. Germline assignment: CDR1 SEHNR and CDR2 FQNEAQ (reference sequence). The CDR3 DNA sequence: TGTGCCAGCAGCACCCGGGGGAGCCGCCTGTTCTTC. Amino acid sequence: CASSTRGSRLFF.

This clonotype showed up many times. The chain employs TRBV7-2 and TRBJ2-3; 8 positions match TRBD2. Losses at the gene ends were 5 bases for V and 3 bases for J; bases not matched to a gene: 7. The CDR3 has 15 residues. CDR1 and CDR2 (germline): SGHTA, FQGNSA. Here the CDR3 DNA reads TGTGCCAGCAGCGGTAGCGGGGTTGGAACAGATACGCAGTATTTT. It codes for CASSGSGVGTDTQYF.

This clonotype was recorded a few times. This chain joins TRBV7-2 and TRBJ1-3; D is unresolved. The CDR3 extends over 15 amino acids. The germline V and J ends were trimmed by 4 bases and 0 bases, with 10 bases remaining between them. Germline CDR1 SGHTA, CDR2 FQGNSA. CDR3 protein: CASSSYMDSGNTIYF. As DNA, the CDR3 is TGTGCCAGCAGCTCATATATGGACTCTGGAAACACCATATATTTT.